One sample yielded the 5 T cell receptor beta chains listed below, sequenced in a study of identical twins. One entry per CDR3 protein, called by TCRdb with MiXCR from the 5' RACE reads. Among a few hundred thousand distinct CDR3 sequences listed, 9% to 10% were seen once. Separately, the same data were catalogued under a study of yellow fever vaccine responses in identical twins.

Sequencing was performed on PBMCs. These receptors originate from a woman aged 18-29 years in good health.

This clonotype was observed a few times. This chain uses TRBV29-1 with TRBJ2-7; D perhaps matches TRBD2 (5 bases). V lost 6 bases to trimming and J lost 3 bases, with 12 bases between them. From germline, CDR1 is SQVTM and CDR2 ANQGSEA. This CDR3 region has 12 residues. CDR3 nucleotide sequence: TGCAGCGTCCGGACCGGGAACTACGAGCAGTACTTC. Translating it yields CSVRTGNYEQYF.

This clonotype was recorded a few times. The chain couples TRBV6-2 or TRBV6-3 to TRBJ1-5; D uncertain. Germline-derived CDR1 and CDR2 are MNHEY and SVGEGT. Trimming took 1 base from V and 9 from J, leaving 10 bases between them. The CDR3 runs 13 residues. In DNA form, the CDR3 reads TGTGCCAGCAGTTACTTCGGAAATAGGCCCCAGCATTTT. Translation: CASSYFGNRPQHF.

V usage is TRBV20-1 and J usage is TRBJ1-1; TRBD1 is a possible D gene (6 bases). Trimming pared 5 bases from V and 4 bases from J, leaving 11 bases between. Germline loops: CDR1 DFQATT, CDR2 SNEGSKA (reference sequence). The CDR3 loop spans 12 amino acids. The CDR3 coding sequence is TGCAGTGCTCGCGGACAGTCCACTGAAGCTTTCTTT. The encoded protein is CSARGQSTEAFF.

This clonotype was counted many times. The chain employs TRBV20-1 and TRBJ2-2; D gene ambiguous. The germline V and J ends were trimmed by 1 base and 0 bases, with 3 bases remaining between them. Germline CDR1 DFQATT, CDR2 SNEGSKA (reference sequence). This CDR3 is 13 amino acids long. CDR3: CSARATNTGELFF. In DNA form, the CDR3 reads TGCAGTGCTAGAGCCACGAACACCGGGGAGCTGTTTTTT.

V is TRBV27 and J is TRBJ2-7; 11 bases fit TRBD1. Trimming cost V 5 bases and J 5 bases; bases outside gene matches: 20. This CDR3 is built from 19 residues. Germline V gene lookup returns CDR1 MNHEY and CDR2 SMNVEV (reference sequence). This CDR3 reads CASSPRTGGVRREGNEQYF. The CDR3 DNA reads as TGTGCCAGCAGTCCGCGGACAGGGGGCGTCAGGCGGGAGGGTAACGAGCAGTACTTC.